This TCR beta chain was identified in a study of preoperative IRX-2 immunotherapy in early breast cancer. The CDR3 has 17 amino acids. CDR1 and CDR2 from the germline V gene are SGHDN and FVKESK. V was clipped by 1 base and J by 6 bases; unmatched bases: 9. Profiled with immunoSEQ multiplex PCR; TCRdb holds only in-frame clones, not every one. The repertoire holds 43,000 or so clones, with approximately 95% as singletons. This sample's treatment: preoperative locoregional IRX-2 cytokine immunotherapy. Samples came from a phase Ib trial of preoperative locoregional IRX-2 cytokine immunotherapy. This clone was recorded only once.

Here the sequenced sample was tumor tissue, taken after IRX-2 immunotherapy. This clonotype was obtained from a human donor with breast cancer. The chain joins TRBV14 to TRBJ2-3, with TRBD2 identical over 11 bases. As DNA, the CDR3 is TGTGCCAGCAGCCAAGGGACACTAGCGGGAGCGCTTGATACGCAGTATTTT. Translation: CASSQGTLAGALDTQYF.